This entry lists 23 T cell receptor beta chains sequenced from one sample in a study of memory CD4+ T cells and cytomegalovirus serostatus. The data were produced by immunoSEQ multiplex PCR, yet TCRdb's version contains in-frame clones alone and is incomplete. Of under 50,000 clones in the sample, roughly 80% were seen once. The sort gate was single viable CD3+CD4+CD8-CD45RO+ cells for memory CD4+ T cells. The sequencing input was memory CD4+ T cells from blood. Receptors originate from an adult in good health and CMV-seronegative.

The genes are TRBV10-3 and TRBJ1-6; TRBD1 matches 12 bases. Germline CDR1 and CDR2: ENHRY and SYGVKD. V lost 11 bases and J lost 10; bases outside the gene matches: 18. CDR3 length: 17 residues. Written as DNA, the CDR3 is TGTGCCCCACATCTGCCGGGACAGGGGGCGCCTCGGTCACCCCTCCACTTT. This gives the protein CAPHLPGQGAPRSPLHF.

This chain connects TRBV4-1 to TRBJ1-2, with D perhaps TRBD1 (6 bases). The V and J ends lost 6 bases and 2 bases respectively, with 16 bases between them. The CDR3 totals 15 residues. CDR1 is MGHRA and CDR2 is YSYEKL in the germline V gene. Here the CDR3 DNA reads TGCGCCAGCAGACTCCGACAGGAACCAAACTATGGCTACACCTTC. Amino acid sequence: CASRLRQEPNYGYTF.

The chain combines TRBV9 with TRBJ2-3, with D unclear. Germline V gene lookup returns CDR1 SGDLS and CDR2 YYNGEE. The CDR3 contains 13 residues. Trimming took 2 bases from V and 4 from J, leaving 8 bases between them. CDR3 residues: CASSVDVADTQYF. DNA of the CDR3: TGTGCCAGCAGCGTGGACGTCGCAGATACGCAGTATTTT.

The V and J genes are TRBV2 and TRBJ2-1; 7 positions match TRBD2. With 7 bases clipped from V and 6 bases from J, the junction kept 6 bases outside the gene matches. The CDR3 runs to 13 residues. CDR1 and CDR2 from the germline V gene are SNHLY and FYNNEI. The CDR3 here is CASKPGTTNEQFF. The CDR3 region has the DNA TGTGCCAGCAAACCCGGGACTACCAATGAGCAGTTCTTC.

Only a few counts were recorded for this clone. The gene calls are TRBV7-8 and TRBJ1-1; D is perhaps TRBD1 (5 bases). Germline CDR1 reads SGHVS; CDR2 reads FQNEAQ. The CDR3 is 15 residues long. The V gene lost 1 base and the J gene lost 4 bases, with 13 bases spanning the gap. For the CDR3, the DNA is TGTGCCAGCAGCTTAGTTGGGGGAGGTCTCACTGAAGCTTTCTTT. Amino acid sequence: CASSLVGGGLTEAFF.

This clone was recorded a few times. The chain combines TRBV4-3 with TRBJ2-6; D not resolved. CDR1 and CDR2 from the germline V gene are LGHNA and YSLEER. The ends were cut back, 1 base at V and 0 bases at J, with 7 bases in the middle. CDR3 length: 16 amino acids. CDR3 protein: CASSQATNSGANVLTF. CDR3 nucleotide sequence: TGCGCCAGCAGCCAAGCCACGAACTCTGGGGCCAACGTCCTGACTTTC.

This chain connects TRBV7-2 to TRBJ1-3, with D uncertain. Germline CDR1 SGHTA, CDR2 FQGNSA. Trimming took off 5 bases at V and 0 bases at J, with 11 bases between the two ends. The CDR3 covers 15 residues. This CDR3 reads CASSQGPSSGNTIYF. The CDR3 bases are TGTGCCAGCAGCCAAGGCCCGAGCTCTGGAAACACCATATATTTT.

The chain joins TRBV28 to TRBJ2-3; D might be TRBD2 (5 bases). Germline values: CDR1 MDHEN, CDR2 SYDVKM. The V and J ends lost 5 bases and 1 base respectively, with 13 bases between them. This CDR3 region has 15 residues. CDR3 region: CASSPYGVGTDTQYF. The CDR3 nucleotides are TGTGCCAGCAGTCCCTACGGGGTCGGCACAGATACGCAGTATTTT.

This clone was recorded once. This sequence joins TRBV19 and TRBJ2-4; D ambiguous. Per the germline V gene, CDR1 is LNHDA and CDR2 is SQIVND (reference sequence). The germline V and J ends were trimmed by 0 bases and 0 bases, with 9 bases remaining between them. The CDR3 runs to 16 residues. Written as DNA, the CDR3 is TGTGCCAGTAGTATAGATGATGTTCTAGCCAAAAACATTCAGTACTTC. This translates into CASSIDDVLAKNIQYF.

The chain recombines TRBV29-1 with TRBJ1-2; D perhaps matches TRBD1 (6 bases). V was trimmed by 6 bases and J by 7 bases, leaving 15 bases between them. The CDR3 spans 12 residues. Germline values: CDR1 SQVTM, CDR2 ANQGSEA. The CDR3 nucleotides read TGCAGCGTAGCCCGACAGGTAGTTGGCTACACCTTC. Its translation: CSVARQVVGYTF.

This chain uses TRBV30 with TRBJ1-6; tentative D call: TRBD1 (6 bases). Germline lookup yields CDR1 GTSNPN and CDR2 SVGIG (reference sequence). Trimming took 5 bases from V and 5 from J, leaving 13 bases between them. The CDR3 sequence is 14 residues long. The CDR3 DNA reads TGTGCCTGGGGACAGCTGGACCATAATTCACCCCTCCACTTT. As protein: CAWGQLDHNSPLHF.

This sequence joins TRBV5-6 and TRBJ2-2; D is unclear. V was clipped by 2 bases and J by 3 bases, with 11 bases between them. This CDR3 has 15 amino acids. Germline assignment: CDR1 SGHDT and CDR2 YYEEEE. The CDR3 sequence is CASSFPRSDTGELFF. CDR3 nucleotides: TGTGCCAGCAGCTTTCCCAGGTCGGACACCGGGGAGCTGTTTTTT.

J is TRBJ2-7 and V is TRBV7-9; D might be TRBD1 (5 bases). Germline V gene lookup returns CDR1 SEHNR and CDR2 FQNEAQ (reference sequence). CDR3 length: 19 amino acids. V lost 5 bases to trimming and J lost 2 bases, with 28 bases between them. This CDR3 reads CASSRGDSVRQPLTYEQYF. The DNA for the CDR3 is TGTGCCAGCAGCAGAGGAGACTCGGTCAGACAGCCCTTAACCTACGAGCAGTACTTC.

V usage is TRBV28 and J usage is TRBJ1-6, with D perhaps TRBD1 (6 bases). Trimming removed 6 bases from V and 4 bases from J, with 16 bases in between. Germline loops: CDR1 MDHEN, CDR2 SYDVKM. CDR3 length: 16 amino acids. CDR3 sequence reads: CASSVSGDTYNSPLHF. The DNA for the CDR3 is TGTGCCAGCAGCGTTTCGGGGGACACATATAATTCACCCCTCCACTTT.

The V gene is TRBV9, the J gene TRBJ2-1; 12 bases map to TRBD2. In germline, CDR1 is SGDLS, CDR2 YYNGEE. The CDR3 extends over 20 amino acids. The trim removed 0 bases at V and 2 bases at J, leaving 12 bases unmatched. Here the CDR3 DNA reads TGTGCCAGCAGCGTAGCTAGCGGTCTAGCGGGGGGGCCGCCCTACAATGAGCAGTTCTTC. It encodes CASSVASGLAGGPPYNEQFF.

The chain has TRBV28 and TRBJ2-7; the D is unclear. The CDR3 runs 12 residues. Between the trimmed V and J ends, which lost 2 bases and 3 bases, there was a span of 5 bases. Per the germline V gene, CDR1 is MDHEN and CDR2 is SYDVKM. The chain's CDR3 is CASSLVGYEQYF. For the CDR3, the DNA is TGTGCCAGCAGTTTAGTTGGCTACGAGCAGTACTTC.

This clone was found a few times. The chain recombines TRBV7-9 with TRBJ1-1, with 9 nucleotides matching TRBD1. The V gene's germline CDR1 is SEHNR and CDR2 FQNEAQ (reference sequence). J lost 3 bases, V lost 5 bases, and 4 bases had no gene match. This CDR3 contains 14 residues. CDR3 coding DNA: TGTGCCAGCAGCGTTCGACAGGGGGACACTGAAGCTTTCTTT. Translating it yields CASSVRQGDTEAFF.

The J gene is TRBJ2-7, the V gene TRBV28, with 7 bases lining up with TRBD2. The CDR3 is 15 amino acids. Germline V gene lookup returns CDR1 MDHEN and CDR2 SYDVKM. V gave up 6 bases and J gave up 3 bases; unmatched junction bases: 11. The CDR3 DNA sequence: TGTGCCAGCAGCCCCCCGGGACTATTAGTCTACGAGCAGTACTTC. Translated: CASSPPGLLVYEQYF.

CDR3 protein: CASSHMLLAGSTGWNEQFF. CDR3 coding DNA: TGCGCCAGCAGCCATATGTTGCTAGCGGGGTCAACAGGGTGGAATGAGCAGTTCTTC. V is TRBV4-1 and J is TRBJ2-1; 9 bases map to TRBD2. This CDR3 is 19 amino acids long. CDR1 and CDR2 from the germline V gene are MGHRA and YSYEKL. After removal of 3 bases from V and 7 bases from J, the junction contained 19 bases not matched to a gene.

V usage is TRBV5-1 and J usage is TRBJ1-1, with TRBD1 matching over 7 bases. CDR1 is SGHRS, CDR2 YFSETQ, per germline. The CDR3 has 14 amino acids. After removal of 7 bases from V and 1 base from J, the junction contained 7 bases not matched to a gene. CDR3 protein: CASQQGTGNTEAFF. CDR3 nucleotide sequence: TGCGCCAGCCAACAGGGGACCGGGAACACTGAAGCTTTCTTT.

The chain joins TRBV4-3 to TRBJ2-7; 8 bases are a match to TRBD1. The CDR3 runs to 17 residues. The germline V gene has CDR1 LGHNA and CDR2 YSLEER. With 0 bases clipped from V and 6 bases from J, the junction kept 13 bases outside the gene matches. CDR3 residues: CASSQEGGRGRVVEQYF. CDR3 nucleotides: TGCGCCAGCAGCCAAGAAGGTGGCAGGGGGCGTGTGGTCGAGCAGTACTTC.

The chain combines TRBV19 with TRBJ1-5, with TRBD1 matching 7 bases. CDR3 length: 15 residues. Germline values: CDR1 LNHDA, CDR2 SQIVND (reference sequence). The junction had 6 bases not matched to a gene; V was cut back by 6 bases and J by 1 base. CDR3 sequence reads: CASSHGTESNQPQHF. The CDR3, as DNA: TGTGCCAGTAGCCACGGGACAGAAAGCAATCAGCCCCAGCATTTT.

The chain combines TRBV14 with TRBJ1-3; D is unresolved. V lost 4 bases and J lost 4, with 8 bases in between. Germline V lookup: CDR1 SGHDN, CDR2 FVKESK. The CDR3 totals 13 residues. The CDR3 sequence is CASSPGAGNTIYF. The CDR3 bases are TGTGCCAGCAGCCCTGGTGCAGGAAACACCATATATTTT.